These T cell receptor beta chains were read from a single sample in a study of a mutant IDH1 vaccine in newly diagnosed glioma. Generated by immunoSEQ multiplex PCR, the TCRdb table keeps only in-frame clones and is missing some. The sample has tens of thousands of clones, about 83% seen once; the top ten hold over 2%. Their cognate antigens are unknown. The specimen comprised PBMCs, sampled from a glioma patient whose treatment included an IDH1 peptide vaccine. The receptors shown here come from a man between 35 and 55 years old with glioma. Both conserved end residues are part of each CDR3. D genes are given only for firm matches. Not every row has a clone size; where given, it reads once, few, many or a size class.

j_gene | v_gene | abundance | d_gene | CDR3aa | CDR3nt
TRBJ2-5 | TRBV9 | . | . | CASSVSGGSGETQYF | TGTGCCAGCAGCGTCTCAGGGGGGTCTGGGGAGACCCAGTACTTC
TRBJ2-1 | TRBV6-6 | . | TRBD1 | CASSYSGQGYNEQFF | TGTGCCAGCAGTTACTCGGGACAGGGGTACAATGAGCAGTTCTTC
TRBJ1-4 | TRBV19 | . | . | CASKGAYQNEKLFF | TGTGCCAGTAAAGGGGCATACCAAAATGAAAAACTGTTTTTT
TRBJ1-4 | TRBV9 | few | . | CASSARHSEGKLFF | TGTGCCAGCAGCGCCCGCCACTCCGAGGGAAAACTGTTTTTT
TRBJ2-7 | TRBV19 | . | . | CASSIDAFNTYEQYF | TGTGCCAGTAGTATAGATGCCTTCAATACCTACGAGCAGTACTTC
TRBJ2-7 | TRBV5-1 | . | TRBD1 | CASSLSLDRGDEQYF | TGCGCCAGCAGCTTGTCGTTGGACAGGGGGGACGAGCAGTACTTC
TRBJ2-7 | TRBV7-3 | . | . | CASSLSPPGKQYF | TGTGCCAGCAGCTTAAGCCCCCCGGGGAAGCAGTACTTC
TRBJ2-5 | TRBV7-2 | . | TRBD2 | CASSPQVAGGETQYF | TGTGCCAGCAGCCCCCAGGTGGCGGGAGGAGAGACCCAGTACTTC
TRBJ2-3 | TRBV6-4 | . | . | CASSDSGGAVDTQYF | TGTGCCAGCAGTGACTCGGGAGGTGCGGTAGATACGCAGTATTTT
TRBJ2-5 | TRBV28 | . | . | CAIQSGIKTQYF | TGTGCCATCCAGTCAGGGATTAAGACCCAGTACTTC
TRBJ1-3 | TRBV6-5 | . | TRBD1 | CASRTGYSTIYF | TGTGCCAGCCGGACAGGGTATAGCACCATATATTTT
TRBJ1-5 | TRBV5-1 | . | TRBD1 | CASSLTGGSGSNQPQHF | TGCGCCAGCAGCTTAACAGGGGGCTCGGGTAGCAATCAGCCCCAGCATTTT
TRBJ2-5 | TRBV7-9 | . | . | CASSLARDQETQYF | TGTGCCAGCAGCTTAGCTCGGGACCAAGAGACCCAGTACTTC
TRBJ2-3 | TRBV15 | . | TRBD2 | CATPTTGTSGRGESTDTQYF | TGTGCCACTCCGACCACCGGGACTAGCGGGAGAGGGGAAAGCACAGATACGCAGTATTTT
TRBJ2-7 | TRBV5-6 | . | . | CASSSGETSYEQYF | TGTGCCAGCAGCTCCGGCGAGACTTCCTACGAGCAGTACTTC
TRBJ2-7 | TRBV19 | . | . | CASSTQGVYEQYF | TGTGCCAGTAGTACCCAAGGGGTTTACGAGCAGTACTTC
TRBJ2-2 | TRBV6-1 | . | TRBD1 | CASSVGQWSGELFF | TGTGCCAGCAGTGTGGGACAGTGGTCCGGGGAGCTGTTTTTT
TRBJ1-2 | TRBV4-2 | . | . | CASSQATWEENGYTF | TGTGCCAGCAGCCAAGCCACATGGGAGGAGAATGGCTACACCTTC
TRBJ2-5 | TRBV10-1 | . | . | CASSDRTGSQETQYF | TGCGCCAGCAGTGACCGTACCGGGAGCCAAGAGACCCAGTACTTC
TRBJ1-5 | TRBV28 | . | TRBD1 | CASRAHRGDQPQHF | TGTGCCAGCAGGGCCCACAGGGGGGATCAGCCCCAGCATTTT
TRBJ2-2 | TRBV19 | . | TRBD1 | CASSISDRGTGELFF | TGTGCCAGTAGTATAAGTGACAGGGGGACCGGGGAGCTGTTTTTT